This passage covers 24 T cell receptor beta chains from one sample sequenced in a study of CD8 T cells in ankylosing spondylitis. Antigens for these TCRs are unknown. Study-level results: Blood of patients with ankylosing spondylitis appeared to be characterized by a TCR beta motif of several highly homologous variants.

One entry per CDR3 protein results from TCRdb running MiXCR on the 5' RACE reads. The table lists about 400,000 distinct CDR3 sequences, approximately 20% of them singletons. Source material: blood, either unsorted or a sorted T cell fraction (not recorded which). The receptors were gathered from a male donor with ankylosing spondylitis.

J is TRBJ1-5 and V is TRBV20-1; no clear D. This CDR3 spans 15 amino acids. Germline assignment: CDR1 DFQATT and CDR2 SNEGSKA (reference sequence). V dropped 2 bases and J dropped 2 bases, with 13 bases sitting between them. CDR3 sequence reads: CSARNPLIGNQPQHF. CDR3 DNA sequence: TGCAGTGCTAGAAATCCCTTGATTGGCAATCAGCCCCAGCATTTT.

This clonotype was recorded a few times. The V and J genes are TRBV5-1 and TRBJ2-2; D is possibly TRBD2 (5 bases). The CDR3 totals 15 residues. From germline, CDR1 is SGHRS and CDR2 YFSETQ. Trimming cost V 3 bases and J 3 bases, with 12 bases left between them. CDR3 region: CASSYAGSDTGELFF. Written as DNA, the CDR3 is TGCGCCAGCAGCTATGCGGGTTCCGACACCGGGGAGCTGTTTTTT.

This clonotype has only a few counts. The chain recombines TRBV9 with TRBJ2-1; 13 nucleotides match TRBD2. CDR1 is SGDLS and CDR2 is YYNGEE in the germline V gene. J was trimmed by 3 bases and V by 3 bases; bases with no gene match: 12. CDR3 size: 19 residues. The CDR3 loop reads CASSADLGLAGVYYNEQFF. The CDR3 DNA reads TGTGCCAGCAGCGCCGACCTTGGACTAGCGGGAGTTTACTACAATGAGCAGTTCTTC. Full variable domain (rest looked up from reference TRBV9 and TRBJ2-1): DSGVTQTPKHLITATGQRVTLRCSPRSGDLSVYWYQQSLDQGLQFLIQYYNGEERAKGNILERFSAQQFPDLHSELNLSSLELGDSALYFCASSADLGLAGVYYNEQFFGPGTRLTVL.

This clonotype was detected only a few times. The chain recombines TRBV18 with TRBJ1-5, with TRBD1 identical over 7 bases. Germline V gene sequence: CDR1 KGHSH, CDR2 LQKENI. The CDR3 is 14 amino acids. V lost 2 bases and J lost 7; bases outside the gene matches: 5. The CDR3 sequence is CASSPDRAEQPQHF. The CDR3 coding sequence is TGTGCCAGCTCACCAGACAGGGCGGAACAGCCCCAGCATTTT.

The table lists this clonotype with a few counts. The chain recombines TRBV6-5 with TRBJ2-3; weak D call: TRBD2 (6 bases). V dropped 0 bases and J dropped 10 bases, with 11 bases sitting between them. The CDR3 runs to 13 residues. Germline CDR1 MNHEY, CDR2 SVGAGI. The CDR3 here is CASSYSTRGAQYF. Written as DNA, the CDR3 is TGTGCCAGCAGTTACTCGACTAGGGGTGCGCAGTATTTT.

The chain is built from TRBV14 and TRBJ1-4; possibly TRBD1 for D (5 bases). CDR3 length equals 18 residues. Trimming cost V 4 bases and J 1 base, with 19 bases left between them. Germline assignment: CDR1 SGHDN and CDR2 FVKESK. CDR3 DNA: TGTGCCAGCAGCCTCATACGGGGCCCGAGAGGAACTAATGAAAAACTGTTTTTT. Translated, it gives CASSLIRGPRGTNEKLFF. The full variable domain, in which reference TRBV14 and TRBJ1-4 provide the parts outside the CDR3, is EAGVTQFPSHSVIEKGQTVTLRCDPISGHDNLYWYRRVMGKEIKFLLHFVKESKQDESGMPNNRFLAERTGGTYSTLKVQPAELEDSGVYFCASSLIRGPRGTNEKLFFGSGTQLSVL.

V and J are TRBV7-3 and TRBJ1-3; D call uncertain. Trimming shortened V by 2 bases and J by 0 bases, and 11 bases separated the two germline ends. CDR3 length: 16 residues. The germline gives CDR1 SGHTA, CDR2 FQGTGA. DNA for the CDR3: TGTGCCAGCAGCTTATCTGGGAGTCGCTCTGGAAACACCATATATTTT. Its protein product is CASSLSGSRSGNTIYF.

V and J are TRBV29-1 and TRBJ2-6, with D perhaps TRBD1 or TRBD2 (5 bases each). Per the germline V gene, CDR1 is SQVTM and CDR2 is ANQGSEA. CDR3 length: 15 amino acids. Trimming removed 7 bases at V and 0 bases at J, with 13 bases between. The CDR3 DNA reads TGCAGCGCTGGGGACCGGAGCTCTGGGGCCAACGTCCTGACTTTC. As protein: CSAGDRSSGANVLTF. Together with reference TRBV29-1 and TRBJ2-6, the CDR3 gives the full variable domain: SAVISQKPSRDICQRGTSLTIQCQVDSQVTMMFWYRQQPGQSLTLIATANQGSEATYESGFVIDKFPISRPNLTFSTLTVSNMSPEDSSIYLCSAGDRSSGANVLTFGAGSRLTVL.

The chain links TRBV13 to TRBJ2-6; 10 bases agree with TRBD1. V lost 5 bases, J lost 0 bases, and 7 bases stayed unmatched. This CDR3 spans 18 amino acids. Germline loops: CDR1 PRHDT, CDR2 FYEKMQ (reference sequence). The CDR3 bases are TGTGCCAGCAGCCCCCGGGACAGGGGCTACTCTGGGGCCAACGTCCTGACTTTC. Protein: CASSPRDRGYSGANVLTF.

A few counts support this clonotype. The chain recombines TRBV18 with TRBJ2-7, with D possibly matching TRBD2 (5 bases). Germline V gene lookup returns CDR1 KGHSH and CDR2 LQKENI. This CDR3 has 14 amino acids. V lost 8 bases to trimming and J lost 3 bases, with 17 bases between them. CDR3 loop: CASAPETNLYEQYF. CDR3 DNA sequence: TGTGCCAGCGCCCCCGAGACTAACCTCTACGAGCAGTACTTC.

The chain combines TRBV29-1 with TRBJ2-7; a weak D match, TRBD1 (5 bases). Looked up from germline, CDR1 is SQVTM and CDR2 is ANQGSEA. Trimming took off 3 bases at V and 5 bases at J, with 11 bases between the two ends. The CDR3 is 12 amino acids. Here the CDR3 reads CSVDQGTNEQYF. DNA for the CDR3: TGCAGCGTTGATCAGGGTACTAACGAGCAGTACTTC.

This clonotype has more than one count but fewer than ten. The V and J genes are TRBV20-1 and TRBJ2-1; a weak D match, TRBD1 (6 bases). The CDR3 spans 13 residues. V lost 6 bases and J 11 bases, leaving 20 bases between the germline ends. From germline, CDR1 is DFQATT and CDR2 SNEGSKA (reference sequence). The CDR3 DNA follows: TGCAGTGCCCCCCACCCCCCCCGGGACAAGCAGTTCTTC. Protein product: CSAPHPPRDKQFF.

This clonotype was seen only a few times. The J gene is TRBJ2-1, the V gene TRBV7-3; D is ambiguous. This CDR3 has 15 residues. The V end lost 1 base, the J end lost 0 bases, and 7 bases lay between the germline ends. The V gene's germline CDR1 is SGHTA and CDR2 FQGTGA. The CDR3 DNA follows: TGTGCCAGCAGCTTAAATCTCGGCTCCTACAATGAGCAGTTCTTC. It translates to CASSLNLGSYNEQFF. Supplemented by reference TRBV7-3 and TRBJ2-1, the full variable domain reads GAGVSQTPSNKVTEKGKYVELRCDPISGHTALYWYRQSLGQGPEFLIYFQGTGAADDSGLPNDRFFAVRPEGSVSTLKIQRTERGDSAVYLCASSLNLGSYNEQFFGPGTRLTVL.

J is TRBJ2-5 and V is TRBV5-1; 8 bases map to TRBD1. In germline, CDR1 is SGHRS, CDR2 YFSETQ. V lost 0 bases and J lost 5; bases outside the gene matches: 6. The CDR3 loop spans 15 amino acids. CDR3 DNA: TGCGCCAGCAGCTTGGAAGCAGGGGGCGAGGAGACCCAGTACTTC. It specifies CASSLEAGGEETQYF.

This clonotype was recorded a few times. The V gene is TRBV12-3 or TRBV12-4, the J gene TRBJ2-7; 8 bases align to TRBD1. The V gene end was trimmed by 7 bases and the J gene end by 0 bases; junction bases not matched to a gene: 5. CDR3 length: 14 amino acids. CDR3 DNA: TGTGCCAGCACCTTGACAGGGGACTCCTACGAGCAGTACTTC. Its translation is CASTLTGDSYEQYF.

The sample holds a few counts of this clonotype. This chain connects TRBV12-3 or TRBV12-4 to TRBJ1-1; 10 bases are shared with TRBD1. This CDR3 spans 12 amino acids. V shed 7 bases and J 11 bases; nucleotides not matched to a gene: 7. The CDR3 loop is CASNRDRGQAFF. In DNA form, the CDR3 reads TGTGCCAGCAATCGGGACAGGGGCCAGGCTTTCTTT.

This clonotype has just a few counts. The rearrangement links TRBV6-1 to TRBJ2-7, with D possibly being TRBD1 or TRBD2 (5 bases each). Trimming pared 7 bases from V and 7 bases from J, leaving 17 bases between. The V gene's germline CDR1 is MNHNS and CDR2 SASEGT. CDR3 length equals 13 residues. CDR3 residues: CASIPDGAREQYF. For the CDR3, the DNA is TGTGCCAGCATCCCAGACGGGGCACGAGAGCAGTACTTC.

V and J are TRBV6-1 and TRBJ2-1; D is perhaps TRBD1 (6 bases). Germline-derived CDR1 and CDR2 are MNHNS and SASEGT. V lost 6 bases to trimming and J lost 0 bases, with 9 bases between them. The CDR3 sequence is 14 residues long. The CDR3 loop reads CASRDSSSYNEQFF. The CDR3 coding sequence is TGTGCCAGCAGGGACAGTAGCTCCTACAATGAGCAGTTCTTC.

The chain recombines TRBV29-1 with TRBJ1-4; D not certain. Germline assignment: CDR1 SQVTM and CDR2 ANQGSEA. Trimming took off 4 bases at V and 7 bases at J, with 16 bases between the two ends. CDR3 length: 14 residues. The CDR3 DNA reads as TGCAGCGTTGCCTGGAGAGGGCAAGGTGAAAAACTGTTTTTT. Encoded protein: CSVAWRGQGEKLFF.

This clonotype was seen more than once but under ten times. One end of the junction is discordant with germline, which a read error may explain. This chain joins TRBV20-1 and TRBJ2-1; TRBD2 aligns across 9 bases. CDR1 and CDR2 (germline): DFQATT, SNEGSKA (reference sequence). The CDR3 runs to 15 residues. CDR3 sequence reads: CSARAGGGSYNEQFF. The CDR3 coding sequence is TGCAGTGCCAGAGCGGGAGGAGGGTCTTACAATGAGCAGTTCTTC.

The chain joins TRBV28 to TRBJ1-4, with 7 bases that match TRBD1. In germline, CDR1 is MDHEN, CDR2 SYDVKM. The CDR3 runs to 13 residues. V lost 3 bases, J lost 8 bases, and 3 bases stayed unmatched. This CDR3 reads CASSFRTGEKLFF. CDR3 coding DNA: TGTGCCAGCAGTTTCAGGACAGGCGAAAAACTGTTTTTT.

The chain is built from TRBV5-1 and TRBJ2-7, with 8 bases that match TRBD2. The germline gives CDR1 SGHRS, CDR2 YFSETQ. The CDR3 loop spans 16 amino acids. Unmatched junction bases numbered 7, after V lost 0 bases and J lost 2 bases. The DNA of the CDR3 is TGCGCCAGCAGCTTGGGAGGTAGCGGGATTACCTACGAGCAGTACTTC. Translation gives CASSLGGSGITYEQYF.

The chain recombines TRBV28 with TRBJ1-5, with 9 bases lining up with TRBD1. The CDR3 extends over 15 amino acids. The germline gives CDR1 MDHEN, CDR2 SYDVKM. V was pared by 4 bases and J by 5 bases, with 6 bases of the junction left unmatched. The CDR3 coding sequence is TGTGCCAGCAGTTCGCCCCGACAGGGGGATCAGCCCCAGCATTTT. Translating it yields CASSSPRQGDQPQHF. The full variable domain, rest sourced from reference TRBV28 and TRBJ1-5, is DVKVTQSSRYLVKRTGEKVFLECVQDMDHENMFWYRQDPGLGLRLIYFSYDVKMKEKGDIPEGYSVSREKKERFSLILESASTNQTSMYLCASSSPRQGDQPQHFGDGTRLSIL.

The chain joins TRBV2 to TRBJ2-7; no clear D. V was pared by 7 bases and J by 7 bases, with 11 bases between. CDR3 length equals 11 residues. Germline CDR1 is SNHLY and CDR2 is FYNNEI. Here the CDR3 DNA reads TGTGCCAGCAACCTTCCGGAGGAGCAGTACTTC. The encoded protein is CASNLPEEQYF. Full variable domain (outside the CDR3, taken from reference TRBV2 and TRBJ2-7): EPEVTQTPSHQVTQMGQEVILRCVPISNHLYFYWYRQILGQKVEFLVSFYNNEISEKSEIFDDQFSVERPDGSNFTLKIRSTKLEDSAMYFCASNLPEEQYFGPGTRLTVT.